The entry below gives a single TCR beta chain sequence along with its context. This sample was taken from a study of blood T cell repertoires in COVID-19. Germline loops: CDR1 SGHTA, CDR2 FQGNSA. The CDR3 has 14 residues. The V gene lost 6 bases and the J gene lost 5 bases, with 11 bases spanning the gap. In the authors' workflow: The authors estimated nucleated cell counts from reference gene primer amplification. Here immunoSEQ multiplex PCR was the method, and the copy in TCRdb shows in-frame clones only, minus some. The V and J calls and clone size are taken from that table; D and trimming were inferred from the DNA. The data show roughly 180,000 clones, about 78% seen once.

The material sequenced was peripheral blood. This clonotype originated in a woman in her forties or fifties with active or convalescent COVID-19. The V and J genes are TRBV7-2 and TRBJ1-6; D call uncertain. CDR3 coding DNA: TGTGCCAGCAGTAATACGGTTAATAATTCACCCCTCCACTTT. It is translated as CASSNTVNNSPLHF.